This T cell receptor beta chain was documented in a study of cytomegalovirus exposure and HLA in healthy donors. In the study overall: A preliminary data release comprised 91 million or so unique TCRs obtained from HLA-typed donors.

Unmatched junction bases numbered 11, after V lost 7 bases and J lost 3 bases. Germline lookup yields CDR1 MNHNS and CDR2 SASEGT. This CDR3 is 15 amino acids long. Points from the study as a whole: Specificity of a few CMV-associated chains for CMV antigens was verified in vitro. While the bulk of TCR sequences proved rare, some public TCRs turned up in many donors.

Researchers ran the PCR with 60 Vbeta and 13 Jbeta primers. Sequencing was performed with immunoSEQ multiplex PCR; in TCRdb, only in-frame clones are kept and a portion is missing. Of over 150,000 clones listed, over 70% were seen once; the top ten hold approximately 3.4%. Remarks on this clone: The target antigen is unknown.

The specimen was PBMCs. This rearrangement joins TRBV6-1 to TRBJ2-5, with 7 bases identical to TRBD2. The clonotype originates from a woman in her 50s in good health and CMV-seropositive. CDR3 DNA: TGTGCCAGCACCTCGCGCGGGAGTTGGGAAGAGACCCAGTACTTC. It translates to CASTSRGSWEETQYF.